This TCR beta chain was captured in a study of Ad26.COV2.S vaccination and SARS-CoV-2 variants. Study at large: Sample donor was a member of the COV1001 Ad26.COV2.S trial arm. Study-level findings and limits: Spike-specific TCR breadth ran higher among vaccine recipients than placebo recipients. The study found similar non-spike TCR breadth in vaccine and placebo recipients.

Concerning this clone: Its specificity is unknown.

Treatment described: over 15 received Ad26.COV2.S at low or high dose, single or two shots; about 5 received placebo; per-sample allocation not given. Samples came from day 63 after the first vaccine or placebo injection. The CDR3 has 15 amino acids. V was clipped by 0 bases and J by 6 bases, with 13 bases between them. CDR1 is SGHVS, CDR2 FQNEAQ, per germline. This table comes from immunoSEQ multiplex PCR, and its TCRdb copy is limited to in-frame clones, with some not included. Of around 250,000 clones in the sample, 70% to 90% were seen once. This specimen was peripheral blood, taken in a trial of Ad26.COV2.S vaccine versus placebo. V is TRBV7-8 and J is TRBJ2-3; D call uncertain. This TCR was sampled from a person between 18 and 59 years old who received the Ad26.COV2.S COVID-19 vaccine or a placebo. The CDR3 loop reads CASSLARFGVDTQYF. DNA for the CDR3: TGTGCCAGCAGCTTAGCTAGGTTTGGGGTGGATACGCAGTATTTT.